This TCR beta chain came from a study of blood T cell repertoires in COVID-19. Original handling: Amplified reference gene primers provided the basis for estimating nucleated cell counts. The repertoire was sequenced with immunoSEQ multiplex PCR; TCRdb's copy has only in-frame clones and lacks some. Clone size and the V and J calls come from that table; the DNA yielded D and trimming. The sample contains approximately 330,000 clones, approximately 86% of which appear only once. In its sample, this clone was seen a few times. Participant ages covered roughly 18 to 89 years across about two dozen US areas. The CDR3 runs to 11 residues. Trimming removed 7 bases from V and 9 bases from J, with 10 bases in between.

This receptor was obtained from a woman between 40 and 55 years old with acute COVID-19. The sample comprised PBMCs or T cells enriched from blood (not recorded which). The chain joins TRBV12-3 or TRBV12-4 to TRBJ2-4, with a tentative D call TRBD1 (6 bases). The CDR3 loop reads CASTEGVIQYF. CDR3 DNA: TGTGCCAGCACCGAGGGGGTCATTCAGTACTTC.